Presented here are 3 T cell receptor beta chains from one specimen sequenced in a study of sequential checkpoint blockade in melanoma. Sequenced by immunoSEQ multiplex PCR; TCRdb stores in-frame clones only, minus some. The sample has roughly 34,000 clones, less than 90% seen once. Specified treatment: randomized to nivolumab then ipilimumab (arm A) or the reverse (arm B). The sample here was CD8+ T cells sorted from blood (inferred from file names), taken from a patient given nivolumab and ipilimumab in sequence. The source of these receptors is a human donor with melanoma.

The DNA for the CDR3 is TGCGCCAGCAGCCCTCGGGGGGGCGGTTTGGACACCGGGGAGCTGTTTTTT. Translating it yields CASSPRGGGLDTGELFF. The chain combines TRBV4-1 with TRBJ2-2, with 8 bases that match TRBD2. Germline V gives CDR1 MGHRA, CDR2 YSYEKL. With 4 bases clipped from V and 3 bases from J, the junction kept 10 bases outside the gene matches. CDR3 length: 17 amino acids.

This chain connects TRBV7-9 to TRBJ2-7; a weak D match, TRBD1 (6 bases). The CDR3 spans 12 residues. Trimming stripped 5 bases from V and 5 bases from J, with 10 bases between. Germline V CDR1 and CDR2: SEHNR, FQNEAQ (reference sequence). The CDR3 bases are TGTGCCAGCAGCCCACAGGGCCACGAGCAGTACTTC. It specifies CASSPQGHEQYF.

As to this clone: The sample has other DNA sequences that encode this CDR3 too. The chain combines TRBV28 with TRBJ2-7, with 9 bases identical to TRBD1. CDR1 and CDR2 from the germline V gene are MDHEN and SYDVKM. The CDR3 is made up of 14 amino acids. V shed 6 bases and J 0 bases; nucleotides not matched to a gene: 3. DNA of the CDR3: TGTGCCAGCAGCCGGACAGGGGACTCCTACGAGCAGTACTTC. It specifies CASSRTGDSYEQYF. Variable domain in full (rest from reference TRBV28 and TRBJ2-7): DVKVTQSSRYLVKRTGEKVFLECVQDMDHENMFWYRQDPGLGLRLIYFSYDVKMKEKGDIPEGYSVSREKKERFSLILESASTNQTSMYLCASSRTGDSYEQYFGPGTRLTVT.